These T cell receptor beta chains were read from a single sample in a study of cytomegalovirus exposure and HLA in healthy donors. TCRdb's table, derived via immunoSEQ multiplex PCR, lists solely in-frame clones and lacks some. The table has fewer than 130,000 clones, over 85% seen once. The specimen was PBMCs. The receptors derive from a woman younger than 30 in good health and CMV-seronegative. Each CDR3 is given without its conserved first and last residue. A D gene is named only where the DNA matches it firmly.

V gene	D gene	J gene	CDR3 protein
TRBV20-1	TRBD2	TRBJ2-7	STSGPYEQY
TRBV18	-	TRBJ2-7	ASSLNSQEQY
TRBV19	-	TRBJ2-1	ASSMVRLRNNEQF
TRBV7-9	TRBD2	TRBJ2-3	ASSPGLAGWGTDTQY
TRBV5-6	-	TRBJ1-1	ASSLGWRGGEAF
TRBV9	-	TRBJ1-3	ASSVAQGYSGNTIY
TRBV5-1	TRBD1	TRBJ2-3	ASRLRTSPGTGVSTDTQY
TRBV4-1	TRBD1	TRBJ2-7	ASSPGQGADEQY
TRBV19	TRBD1	TRBJ1-6	ASSTGRDRANSPLH
TRBV9	TRBD2	TRBJ2-1	ASSVTWTSGTGYNEQF
TRBV29-1	-	TRBJ1-5	SVSGGSGFQPQH